This T cell receptor beta chain originates from a study of T cells in Graves' hyperthyroidism and ophthalmopathy. Study in general: Peripheral blood was collected at initial diagnosis, before any treatment.

Amplified regions were TCR beta CDR3 sequences from RNA transcripts. TCR CDR3 regions were first amplified by RT-PCR with HTBI primers. TCRdb itself ran the multiplex PCR reads through MiXCR, one entry per CDR3 protein. Here the sample spans some 740,000 distinct CDR3 sequences, around 15% being singletons. Many counts were recorded for this clonotype. Clinical symptoms, serum thyroxine, TRAb, thyroid ultrasound and orbital computed tomography informed diagnoses. Isolation of PBMCs was performed on around 9.7 ml fresh peripheral blood. CDR3 size: 17 residues. After removal of 5 bases from V and 6 bases from J, the junction contained 16 bases not matched to a gene. Germline loops: CDR1 SGHTA, CDR2 FQGNSA.

The V call is TRBV7-2, the J call TRBJ1-2; the match to TRBD1 covers 9 bases. This clonotype was sampled from a woman between 18 and 29 years old with Graves' hyperthyroidism. Source material: blood. The CDR3 coding sequence is TGTGCCAGCAGCCGACCCCCGCCACAGGGGGCGCAGGATGGCTACACCTTC. Protein sequence: CASSRPPPQGAQDGYTF.